The clone carrying this TCR beta chain has a handful of counts. The antigen remains undetermined. This record belongs to a study of cytomegalovirus exposure and HLA in healthy donors. Study details: Samples from HLA-typed donors yielded 65 million to 90 million unique TCRs in an early data release. Overall study findings and caveats: Reported results showed that the classifier diagnosed cytomegalovirus status with high specificity and sensitivity. The study put 150 to 200 TCR beta chains on its list as cytomegalovirus-associated.

The primer mix had 60 Vbeta and 13 Jbeta primers. Some clones are missing from TCRdb's copy, which holds only in-frame ones; the method was immunoSEQ multiplex PCR. In the table there are approximately 220,000 clones, just over 75% of which are singletons. CDR3 length: 16 residues. Germline V gene sequence: CDR1 MGHRA, CDR2 YSYEKL. V shed 3 bases and J 1 base; nucleotides not matched to a gene: 9. The receptor was derived from a man aged 18 to 29 in good health and CMV-seronegative. This chain links TRBV4-1 with TRBJ2-7, with 7 bases identical to TRBD1. The sample taken for sequencing was PBMCs. CDR3 amino acids: CASSHRSGQNSYEQYF. As DNA, the CDR3 is TGCGCCAGCAGCCATAGGTCGGGACAGAATTCCTACGAGCAGTACTTC.